The rows below give T cell receptor beta chains drawn from one sample of a study of a mutant IDH1 vaccine in newly diagnosed glioma. Sequencing was performed with immunoSEQ multiplex PCR; in TCRdb, only in-frame clones are kept and a portion is missing. The sample contains 20,000 to 30,000 clones, 82% of which appear only once. These TCRs are of unknown antigen specificity. The sequencing here drew on PBMCs, taken from a glioma patient whose treatment included an IDH1 peptide vaccine. These receptors came from a man aged 35-49 years with glioma. Some clones in this sample may be carry-over from other donors' samples. Both conserved end residues are part of each CDR3. D genes are given only for firm matches. Only some rows state a clone size, as once, few, many or a class for expanded clones.

TRBJ1-2	once	TRBV6-4	.	CASSDVWGPMDYGYTF	TGTGCCAGCAGTGATGTTTGGGGACCGATGGACTATGGCTACACCTTC
TRBJ1-5	.	TRBV5-6	TRBD1	CASSLSVLGWTGNNQPQHF	TGTGCCAGCAGCTTGTCCGTACTTGGCTGGACAGGTAACAATCAGCCCCAGCATTTT
TRBJ2-3	.	TRBV5-1	.	CASSLAFAVADTQYF	TGCGCCAGCAGCTTGGCCTTTGCGGTAGCAGATACGCAGTATTTT
TRBJ1-1	.	TRBV12-5	.	CASGYTGGVAEAFF	TGTGCTAGTGGATACACCGGGGGGGTAGCTGAAGCTTTCTTT
TRBJ1-5	.	TRBV7-9	.	CASSGGGVGNQPQHF	TGTGCCAGCAGCGGAGGGGGGGTTGGCAATCAGCCCCAGCATTTT
TRBJ2-1	.	TRBV7-3	.	CASSLMNPLAGADNEQFF	TGTGCCAGCAGCTTAATGAACCCGTTGGCGGGGGCGGACAATGAGCAGTTCTTC
TRBJ2-3	.	TRBV19	TRBD2	CASSIPSGGTDTQYF	TGTGCCAGTAGTATTCCCAGCGGGGGAACAGATACGCAGTATTTT
TRBJ2-4	.	TRBV9	TRBD1	CASSAETGTKAKNIQYF	TGTGCCAGCAGCGCAGAGACAGGGACAAAAGCCAAAAACATTCAGTACTTC
TRBJ2-7	.	TRBV6-1	.	CASNEGLSYEQYF	TGTGCCAGCAACGAGGGTCTTTCCTACGAGCAGTACTTC
TRBJ1-1	few	TRBV6-6	.	CASSSQGRDTEAFF	TGTGCCAGCAGTTCTCAGGGACGGGACACTGAAGCTTTCTTT
TRBJ1-1	.	TRBV7-3	.	CASSLSGGSTEAFF	TGTGCCAGCAGCTTAAGCGGGGGGAGCACTGAAGCTTTCTTT
TRBJ2-2	.	TRBV10-2	.	CATSGAGELFF	TGCGCCACCTCGGGTGCCGGGGAGCTGTTTTTT
TRBJ2-1	medium-sized	TRBV2	TRBD2	CASSESAGGWYNEQFF	TGTGCCAGCAGTGAATCGGCGGGGGGGTGGTACAATGAGCAGTTCTTC
TRBJ1-1	few	TRBV6-1	.	CASRQAENTEAFF	TGTGCCAGCAGGCAGGCAGAAAACACTGAAGCTTTCTTT
TRBJ2-7	.	TRBV5-1	.	CASSPGLGSYEQYF	TGCGCCAGCAGTCCGGGACTGGGATCCTACGAGCAGTACTTC
TRBJ1-1	.	TRBV12-1	.	CASSARRGMNTEAFF	TGTGCCAGCAGCGCCCGGCGAGGCATGAACACTGAAGCTTTCTTT
TRBJ2-7	.	TRBV4-1	.	CASSQADKAYEQYF	TGCGCCAGCAGCCAGGCGGACAAGGCCTACGAGCAGTACTTC
TRBJ1-6	.	TRBV7-2	.	CASSTQYNSPLHF	TGTGCCAGCAGCACACAATATAATTCACCCCTCCACTTT
TRBJ2-2	.	TRBV5-4	TRBD1	CASSVPQGASAGELFF	TGTGCCAGCAGCGTACCCCAGGGGGCTTCGGCCGGGGAGCTGTTTTTT
TRBJ1-4	.	TRBV6-1	.	CASVARGNWEKLFF	TGTGCCAGCGTTGCCCGGGGAAATTGGGAAAAACTGTTTTTT
TRBJ2-7	.	TRBV5-1	TRBD1	CASSPDRGQIYEQYF	TGCGCCAGCAGCCCGGACAGGGGGCAAATCTACGAGCAGTACTTC
TRBJ2-5	.	TRBV5-1	TRBD1	CASRRGPETQYF	TGCGCCAGCAGGAGGGGGCCAGAGACCCAGTACTTC
TRBJ2-3	once	TRBV27	.	CASSDLSTDTQYF	TGTGCCAGCAGTGATCTAAGCACAGATACGCAGTATTTT
TRBJ2-2	.	TRBV2	TRBD2	CASRTSGGLVGGELFF	TGTGCCAGCCGGACTAGCGGGGGGCTAGTAGGCGGGGAGCTGTTTTTT
TRBJ1-1	.	TRBV27	TRBD1	CASSLGQGHTEAFF	TGTGCCAGCAGTTTGGGACAGGGGCACACTGAAGCTTTCTTT
TRBJ1-1	.	TRBV18	.	CASSPEPFVGNTEAFF	TGTGCCAGCTCACCGGAGCCTTTTGTGGGGAACACTGAAGCTTTCTTT
TRBJ2-2	.	TRBV2	TRBD1	CASGTGGYTGELFF	TGTGCCAGCGGGACAGGGGGGTACACCGGGGAGCTGTTTTTT
TRBJ1-5	.	TRBV5-6	.	CASSFFSLSTTGNQPQHF	TGTGCCAGCAGCTTTTTTTCCCTCTCCACCACAGGGAATCAGCCCCAGCATTTT
TRBJ1-2	.	TRBV30	.	CAWSLFYGYTF	TGTGCCTGGAGTCTCTTCTATGGCTACACCTTC
TRBJ2-3	.	TRBV27	.	CASSYVGQGTDTQYF	TGTGCCAGCAGTTATGTCGGGCAGGGCACAGATACGCAGTATTTT
TRBJ1-2	.	TRBV6-6	.	CASSPRGLNYGYTF	TGTGCCAGCAGTCCCCGGGGCCTAAACTATGGCTACACCTTC
TRBJ2-1	.	TRBV6-1	.	CASSAEDPSYNEQFF	TGTGCCAGCAGTGCAGAGGACCCTTCCTACAATGAGCAGTTCTTC
TRBJ2-7	.	TRBV30	TRBD1	CAWTTGQAIYEQYF	TGTGCCTGGACCACGGGACAGGCCATCTACGAGCAGTACTTC
TRBJ2-3	.	TRBV4-2	.	CASSQDPGRSTDTQYF	TGTGCCAGCAGCCAAGACCCGGGACGGAGCACAGATACGCAGTATTTT
TRBJ1-1	.	TRBV5-1	.	CASSLVQGNTEAFF	TGCGCCAGCAGCTTGGTACAGGGGAACACTGAAGCTTTCTTT
TRBJ1-1	.	TRBV5-1	TRBD1	CASSLNRGPNTEAFF	TGCGCCAGCAGCCTAAACAGGGGGCCGAACACTGAAGCTTTCTTT
TRBJ2-5	.	TRBV5-4	TRBD2	CASSPGTSGGAPGETQYF	TGTGCCAGCAGCCCCGGGACTAGCGGGGGGGCCCCGGGAGAGACCCAGTACTTC
TRBJ2-5	.	TRBV19	.	CASSIDREGLRETQYF	TGTGCCAGTAGTATAGATCGTGAGGGTTTAAGAGAGACCCAGTACTTC
TRBJ2-2	once	TRBV12-1	.	CAISLKTAPDTGELFF	TGTGCCATCAGCCTCAAGACAGCCCCAGACACCGGGGAGCTGTTTTTT
TRBJ2-5	once	TRBV5-1	.	CASSPSRAPLSQETQYF	TGCGCCAGCAGCCCTTCCCGGGCCCCGCTCAGCCAAGAGACCCAGTACTTC
TRBJ2-5	.	TRBV30	.	CAWWDFSLKTQYF	TGTGCCTGGTGGGACTTCAGCTTAAAGACCCAGTACTTC
TRBJ1-2	.	TRBV18	.	CASSPGQGLGGYGYTF	TGTGCCAGCTCACCGGGCCAGGGATTGGGGGGCTATGGCTACACCTTC
TRBJ1-2	.	TRBV5-1	.	CASSLTDTVGYTF	TGCGCCAGCAGCTTGACGGATACGGTGGGCTACACCTTC
TRBJ1-3	.	TRBV6-1	.	CASSEFMPVRLSGNTIYF	TGTGCCAGCAGTGAATTTATGCCAGTGAGGCTCTCTGGAAACACCATATATTTT
TRBJ2-3	.	TRBV4-3	TRBD2	CASSRAGGPADTQYF	TGCGCCAGCAGCCGTGCGGGGGGGCCTGCAGATACGCAGTATTTT
TRBJ2-5	.	TRBV29-1	.	CSGEGTGETQYF	TGCAGCGGAGAGGGGACGGGAGAGACCCAGTACTTC
TRBJ2-5	.	TRBV25-1	.	CASSERGHQETQYF	TGTGCCAGCAGTGAAAGGGGCCACCAAGAGACCCAGTACTTC
TRBJ2-7	.	TRBV7-9	.	CASSPRGPYEQYF	TGTGCCAGCAGCCCCCGTGGGCCCTACGAGCAGTACTTC
TRBJ1-6	few	TRBV4-2	TRBD1	CASSRGQASYNSPLHF	TGTGCCAGCAGCCGCGGACAGGCAAGCTATAATTCACCCCTCCACTTT
TRBJ1-4	.	TRBV5-1	.	CASSPGWASTNEKLFF	TGCGCCAGCAGCCCGGGGTGGGCTTCAACTAATGAAAAACTGTTTTTT
TRBJ1-6	.	TRBV6-1	.	CASSETVENSPLHF	TGTGCCAGCAGTGAAACAGTGGAAAATTCACCCCTCCACTTT
TRBJ1-1	.	TRBV5-1	.	CASSPTIQNTEAFF	TGCGCCAGCAGCCCGACGATCCAGAACACTGAAGCTTTCTTT
TRBJ1-1	.	TRBV6-6	.	CASSPSSGAENTEAFF	TGTGCCAGCAGCCCCTCCTCGGGGGCGGAGAACACTGAAGCTTTCTTT
TRBJ1-1	.	TRBV4-1	.	CASSQPGQLNTEAFF	TGCGCCAGCAGCCAACCAGGACAGTTGAACACTGAAGCTTTCTTT
TRBJ2-7	.	TRBV6-6	.	CASRDLQGFTHEQYF	TGTGCCAGCAGGGATTTACAGGGATTCACCCACGAGCAGTACTTC